The 3 T cell receptor beta chains reported below all come from one sample, sequenced in a study of cytomegalovirus exposure and HLA in healthy donors (dated by TCRdb to about 2017). Preparation of the library involved the immunoSEQ multiplex PCR assay. For the multiplex PCR, a mixture combining 60 forward primers for TCR Vbeta segments and 13 reverse primers for TCR Jbeta segments was used. TCRdb limited this immuneACCESS table to in-frame rearrangements with V and J called. A share of clones is missing; checked studies link under half to unresolved V genes, and the rest is unexplained. This sample is represented by over 70,000 clones; approximately 80% of them were singletons. About 23% of the sample goes to the ten largest clones. The sequenced sample consisted of PBMCs. The receptors stem from a woman between 45 and 65 years old in good health and CMV-seropositive.

The rearrangement joins TRBV19 to TRBJ2-2; TRBD1 matches at 7 bases. This CDR3 has 15 amino acids. CDR1 and CDR2 (germline): LNHDA, SQIVND (reference sequence). J gave up 0 bases and V 7 bases, and 5 bases lay outside the gene matches. CDR3 DNA sequence: TGTGCCAGTACCCCGGGGACAGCGAACACCGGGGAGCTGTTTTTT. It encodes CASTPGTANTGELFF.

The gene calls are TRBV7-9 and TRBJ2-5; 8 nucleotides agree with TRBD2. The V gene end was trimmed by 3 bases and the J gene end by 5 bases; junction bases not matched to a gene: 8. Per the germline V gene, CDR1 is SEHNR and CDR2 is FQNEAQ (reference sequence). The CDR3 contains 15 residues. In DNA, the CDR3 is TGTGCCAGCAGCTTCGGACTAGCCGTCGAGGAGACCCAGTACTTC. Translated, it gives CASSFGLAVEETQYF.

The chain joins TRBV15 to TRBJ1-2; TRBD1 agrees at 11 bases. Germline V gene data show CDR1 as LNHNV and CDR2 as YYDKDF (reference sequence). V shed 0 bases and J 2 bases; nucleotides not matched to a gene: 5. The CDR3 consists of 17 residues. Here the CDR3 DNA reads TGTGCCACCAGCAGAGACCCATGGACAGGGGGCAACTATGGCTACACCTTC. Translated, it gives CATSRDPWTGGNYGYTF.